This TCR beta chain was sequenced in a study of blood T cell repertoires in COVID-19. Study information: Sources were T cells, B-cell-depleted T cells, or PBMCs; the material itself was cDNA or gDNA.

Adults between about 18 and 95 years of age took part from 20 to 25 US areas. Assignment of participants to cohorts was predicated upon participant-reported clinical history. The CDR3 has 15 amino acids. V gave up 5 bases and J gave up 1 base, with 15 bases separating them. Germline V lookup: CDR1 GTSNPN, CDR2 SVGIG (reference sequence). Profiled with immunoSEQ multiplex PCR; TCRdb holds only in-frame clones, not every one. The sample gives 130,000 to 150,000 clones, about 87% of which show up once; around 11% is in the top ten. The source is a man between 60 and 70 years old who had recovered from COVID-19. The sequenced material came from PBMCs or T cells enriched from blood (not recorded which). J is TRBJ1-3 and V is TRBV30; no firm D call. This CDR3 reads CAWGTDISSGNTIYF. CDR3 bases: TGTGCCTGGGGCACCGACATCTCATCTGGAAACACCATATATTTT.